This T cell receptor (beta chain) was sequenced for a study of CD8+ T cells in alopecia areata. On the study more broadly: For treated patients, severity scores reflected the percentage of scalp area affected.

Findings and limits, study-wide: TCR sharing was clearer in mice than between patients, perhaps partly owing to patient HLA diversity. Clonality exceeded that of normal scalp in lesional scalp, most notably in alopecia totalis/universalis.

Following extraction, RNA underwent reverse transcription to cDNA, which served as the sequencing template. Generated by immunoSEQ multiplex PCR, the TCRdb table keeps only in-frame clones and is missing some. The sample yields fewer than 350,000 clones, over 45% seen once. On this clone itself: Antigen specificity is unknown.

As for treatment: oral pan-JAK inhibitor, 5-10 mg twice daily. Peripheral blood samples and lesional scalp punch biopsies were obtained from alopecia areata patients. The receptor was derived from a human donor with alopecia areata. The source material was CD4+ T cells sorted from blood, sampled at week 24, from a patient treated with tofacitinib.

CDR3 region: CASSQHQTGLVNYGYTF. Written as DNA, the CDR3 is TGCGCCAGCAGCCAGCACCAGACAGGGTTGGTTAACTATGGCTACACCTTC. J is TRBJ1-2 and V is TRBV4-1; 7 bases fit TRBD1. Germline V gene data show CDR1 as MGHRA and CDR2 as YSYEKL. V shed 3 bases and J 1 base; nucleotides not matched to a gene: 11. The CDR3 has 17 residues.